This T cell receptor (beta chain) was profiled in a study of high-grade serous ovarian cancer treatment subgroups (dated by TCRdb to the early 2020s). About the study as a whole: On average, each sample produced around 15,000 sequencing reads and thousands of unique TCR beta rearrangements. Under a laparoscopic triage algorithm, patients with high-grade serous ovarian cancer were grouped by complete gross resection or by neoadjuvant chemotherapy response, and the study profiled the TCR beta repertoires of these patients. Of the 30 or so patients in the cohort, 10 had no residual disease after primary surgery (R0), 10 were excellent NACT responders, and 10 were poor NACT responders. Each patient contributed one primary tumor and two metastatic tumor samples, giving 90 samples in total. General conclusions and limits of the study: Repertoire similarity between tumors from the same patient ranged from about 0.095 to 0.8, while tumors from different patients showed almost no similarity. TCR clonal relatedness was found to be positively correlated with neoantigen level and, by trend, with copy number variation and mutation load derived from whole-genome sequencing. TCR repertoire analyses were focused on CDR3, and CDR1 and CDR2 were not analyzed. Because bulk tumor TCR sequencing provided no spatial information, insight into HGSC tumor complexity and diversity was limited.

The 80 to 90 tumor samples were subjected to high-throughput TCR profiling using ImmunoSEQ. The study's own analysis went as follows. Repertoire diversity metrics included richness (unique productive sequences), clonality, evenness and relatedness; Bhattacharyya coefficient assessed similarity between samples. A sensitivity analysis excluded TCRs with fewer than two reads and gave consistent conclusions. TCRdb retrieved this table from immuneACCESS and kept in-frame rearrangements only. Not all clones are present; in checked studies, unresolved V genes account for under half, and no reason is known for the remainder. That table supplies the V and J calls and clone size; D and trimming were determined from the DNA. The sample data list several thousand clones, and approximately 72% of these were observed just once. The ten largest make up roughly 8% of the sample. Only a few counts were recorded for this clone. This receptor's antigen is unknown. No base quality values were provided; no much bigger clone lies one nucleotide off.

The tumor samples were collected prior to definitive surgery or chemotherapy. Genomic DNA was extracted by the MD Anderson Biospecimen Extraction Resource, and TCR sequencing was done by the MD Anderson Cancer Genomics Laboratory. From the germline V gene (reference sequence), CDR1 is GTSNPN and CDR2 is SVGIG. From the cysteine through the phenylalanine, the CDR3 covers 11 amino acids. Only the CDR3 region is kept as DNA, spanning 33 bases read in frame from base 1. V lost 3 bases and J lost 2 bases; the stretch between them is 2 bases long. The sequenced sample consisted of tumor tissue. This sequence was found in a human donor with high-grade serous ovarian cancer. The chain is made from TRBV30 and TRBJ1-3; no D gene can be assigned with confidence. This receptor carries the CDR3 CAWRTGNTIYF. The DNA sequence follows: TGTGCCTGGAGGACTGGAAACACCATATATTTT. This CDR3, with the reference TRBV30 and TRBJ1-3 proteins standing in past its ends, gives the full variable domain SQTIHQWPATLVQPVGSPLSLECTVEGTSNPNLYWYRQAAGRGLQLLFYSVGIGQISSEVPQNLSASRPQDRQFILSSKKLLLSDSGFYLCAWRTGNTIYFGEGSWLTVV.